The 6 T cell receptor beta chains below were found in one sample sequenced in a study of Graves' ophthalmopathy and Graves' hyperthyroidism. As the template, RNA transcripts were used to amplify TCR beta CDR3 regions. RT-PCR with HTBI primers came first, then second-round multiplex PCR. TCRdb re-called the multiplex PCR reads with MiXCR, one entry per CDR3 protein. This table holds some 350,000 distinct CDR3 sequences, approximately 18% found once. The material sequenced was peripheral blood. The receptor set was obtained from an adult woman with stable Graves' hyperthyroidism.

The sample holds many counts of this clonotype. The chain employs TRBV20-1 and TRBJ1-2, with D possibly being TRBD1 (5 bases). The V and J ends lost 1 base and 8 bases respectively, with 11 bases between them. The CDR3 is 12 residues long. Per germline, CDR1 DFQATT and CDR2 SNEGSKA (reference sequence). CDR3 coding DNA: TGCAGTGCTAGAGTCCTGCAGGGCGGCTACACCTTC. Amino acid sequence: CSARVLQGGYTF.

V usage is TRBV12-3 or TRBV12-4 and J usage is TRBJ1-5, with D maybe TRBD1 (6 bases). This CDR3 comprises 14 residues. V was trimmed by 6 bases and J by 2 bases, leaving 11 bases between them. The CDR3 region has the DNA TGTGCCAGCAGGCGCAGGGGAGGCAATCAGCCCCAGCATTTT. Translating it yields CASRRRGGNQPQHF.

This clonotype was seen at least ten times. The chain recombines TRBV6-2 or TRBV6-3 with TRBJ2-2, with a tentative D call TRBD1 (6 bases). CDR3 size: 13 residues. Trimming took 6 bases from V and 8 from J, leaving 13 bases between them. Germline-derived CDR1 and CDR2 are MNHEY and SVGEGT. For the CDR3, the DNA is TGTGCCAGCAGCCACCAGGGGCTTGGGGAGCTGTTTTTT. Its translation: CASSHQGLGELFF.

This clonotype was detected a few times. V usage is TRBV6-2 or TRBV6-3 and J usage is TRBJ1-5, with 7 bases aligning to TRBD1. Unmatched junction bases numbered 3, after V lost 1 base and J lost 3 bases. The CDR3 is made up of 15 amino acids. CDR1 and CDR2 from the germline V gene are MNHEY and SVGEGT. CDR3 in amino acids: CASSYYGQANQPQHF. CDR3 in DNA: TGTGCCAGCAGTTACTACGGACAGGCCAATCAGCCCCAGCATTTT.

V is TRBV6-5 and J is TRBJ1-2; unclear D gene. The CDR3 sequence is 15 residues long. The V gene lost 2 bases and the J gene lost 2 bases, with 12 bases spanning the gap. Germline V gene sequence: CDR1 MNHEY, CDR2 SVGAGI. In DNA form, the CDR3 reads TGTGCCAGCAGTTACAGGGCGGAAGGAAACTATGGCTACACCTTC. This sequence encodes CASSYRAEGNYGYTF.

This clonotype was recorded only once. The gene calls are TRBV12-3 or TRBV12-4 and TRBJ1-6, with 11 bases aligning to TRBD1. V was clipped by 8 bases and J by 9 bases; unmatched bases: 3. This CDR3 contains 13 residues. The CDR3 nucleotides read TGTGCCAGCGGACAGGGGGCGGCTTCACCCCTCCACTTT. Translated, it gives CASGQGAASPLHF.